What follows are 3 T cell receptor beta chains derived from one specimen sequenced in a study of blood T cells in healthy people across ages. With a J-beta primer mix and a sample-barcoded 5' primer, a second PCR ran about 6 to 11 cycles. In TCRdb, the 5' RACE reads were re-called with MiXCR into one record per CDR3 protein. The sample lists roughly 900,000 distinct CDR3 sequences; under 30% were seen once. Sequencing used blood. These receptors were collected from a woman older than 75 in good health.

The chain links TRBV7-2 to TRBJ2-5; 8 bases fit TRBD1. The DNA end is a closer match to TRBJ2-7, so the J assignment may be wrong. The CDR3 runs to 15 residues. Germline V gives CDR1 SGHTA, CDR2 FQGNSA. The CDR3 region is CASNPGQGNVNEQYF. CDR3 DNA: TGTGCCAGCAACCCTGGACAGGGCAACGTAAACGAGCAGTACTTC.

The chain carries TRBV6-5 and TRBJ1-2, with D maybe TRBD1 (5 bases). This CDR3 is built from 15 residues. The ends were cut back, 6 bases at V and 6 bases at J, with 20 bases in the middle. CDR1 is MNHEY, CDR2 SVGAGI, per germline. The CDR3 nucleotides are TGTGCCAGCAGCGCTCGGACCCGAGGGGTGGATGGCTACACCTTC. Residues: CASSARTRGVDGYTF.

There are many counts of this clonotype. The chain is built from TRBV18 and TRBJ2-5, with D possibly being TRBD1 or TRBD2 (5 bases each). This CDR3 is built from 15 residues. Trimming pared 0 bases from V and 3 bases from J, leaving 11 bases between. Germline-derived CDR1 and CDR2 are KGHSH and LQKENI. CDR3 in amino acids: CASSPPWGSEETQYF. CDR3 in DNA: TGTGCCAGCTCACCACCATGGGGGTCGGAAGAGACCCAGTACTTC.